This T cell receptor (beta chain) comes out of a study of blood T cell repertoires in COVID-19 (dated by TCRdb to about 2020). In terms of the full investigation: Samples covering the acute and convalescent phases of COVID-19 were provided by collaborators in the United States, Italy and Spain. The material from the prospective study consisted of cDNA or gDNA derived from T cells, B-cell-depleted T cells, or PBMCs. Deeply sampled blood TCRbeta repertoires from subjects exposed to, actively infected with, or recovered from COVID-19 were included in the dataset. The repertoires were released in a freely available public database intended as a resource for research on the immune response to SARS-CoV-2. The samples were drawn from the first 160 participants of the ongoing ImmuneRACE study and from under 1,500 subjects provided by 6 global collaborators. Sample metadata almost always included a de-identified subject ID, COVID-19 status, age in years and sex. Where available, HLA class I and class II types were taken from metadata supplied by the sample provider and were not determined by assay-based typing.

Participants in the prospective study were aged roughly 18 to 100 years, lived in 20 to 25 United States geographic areas, and enrolled through a virtual design. In the prospective study, participants were assigned to cohorts based on the clinical history participants reported in a screening survey and a study questionnaire. In the prospective study, whole blood, serum and a nasopharyngeal or oropharyngeal swab were collected from each participant by mobile phlebotomists. Additional blood draws and questionnaires over an approximately 2-month period could optionally be provided by prospective study participants. Before DNA extraction, blood samples from the prospective study were shipped at room temperature or frozen. This clone was observed a handful of times. Its binding antigen is unknown. The record has no base qualities; no much larger clone is one base away. Overall study outcomes, separate from this receptor: The quantity of clinical and demographic metadata differed by source and by participant and was supplied without curation.

V is cut by 8 bases and J by 3 bases, and the space between the germline ends is 14 bases. CDR1 and CDR2 are drawn from the germline V gene (reference sequence): LGHDT, YNNKEL. The CDR3 runs 14 amino acids, cysteine and phenylalanine included. The DNA shown is the 42-base CDR3, in frame from base 1. TCRbeta CDR3 regions were amplified from genomic DNA using the immunoSEQ Assay, a bias-controlled multiplex PCR. As for the authors' bioinformatics: Nucleated cell counts per sample were estimated from amplification of reference gene primers within the assay. Sequence reads were collapsed and filtered to measure the absolute abundance of every unique TCRbeta CDR3 rearrangement. For each sample, productive Simpson clonality was calculated by taking the square root of Simpson's diversity index across productive rearrangements. In its TCRdb copy, this immuneACCESS table keeps in-frame sequences only and misses some clones. Where compared with another copy, unresolved V genes explain less than half of these, and the others have no known cause. The DNA gave D and trimming, while V, J and clone size come from that table. This sample gives around 250,000 clones in total; around 84% of them show up just once. The ten largest clones represent around 3.9% of the sample.

The source of this sequence is a man younger than 45 with acute COVID-19. The V gene is TRBV3-1 (or the pseudogene TRBV3-2) and the J gene is TRBJ1-3; the D region possibly corresponds to TRBD1 (6 bases align). Sequenced sample: PBMCs or T cells enriched from blood (not recorded which). The encoded CDR3 is CASGDTGHGNTIYF. The DNA sequence is as follows: TGTGCCAGCGGAGATACAGGGCATGGAAACACCATATATTTT.